This TCR beta chain was sequenced in a study of T-cell reconstitution after alpha-beta-depleted transplantation in children. Points from the study as a whole: One year post-transplant, T-cell counts and diversity were largely derived from T cells produced anew.

Per the germline V gene, CDR1 is SGHAT and CDR2 is FQDESV (reference sequence). The CDR3 is 18 amino acids. V was pared by 1 base and J by 5 bases, with 9 bases of the junction left unmatched. A few counts support this clonotype. The antigen remains unidentified. Unique molecular identifiers tagged the TCRbeta library. Each CDR3 protein is one row after TCRdb ran MiXCR on the PCR reads. This table has under 85,000 distinct CDR3 sequences, 15% to 20% appearing once. This clonotype originated in a male patient between 2 and 10 years old who had a stem cell transplant for acute lymphoblastic leukemia, so the T cells may come from the graft donor. This specimen was PBMCs, mostly from graft donor cells, taken 360 days after TCRalphabeta/CD19-depleted stem cell transplant. This chain links TRBV11-1 with TRBJ2-2; the match to TRBD2 covers 11 bases. The CDR3 coding sequence is TGTGCCAGCAGCTTAGTAATTAGCGGGAGGGCCAGTACCGGGGAGCTGTTTTTT. This codes for CASSLVISGRASTGELFF. Variable domain in full (rest from reference TRBV11-1 and TRBJ2-2): EAEVAQSPRYKITEKSQAVAFWCDPISGHATLYWYRQILGQGPELLVQFQDESVVDDSQLPKDRFSAERLKGVDSTLKIQPAELGDSAMYLCASSLVISGRASTGELFFGEGSRLTVL.